This paragraph reports one T cell receptor (beta chain). The antigen is undetermined. Here immunoSEQ multiplex PCR was the method, and the copy in TCRdb shows in-frame clones only, minus some. The sample contains just over 20,000 clones, roughly four fifths of which appear only once. The data belong to a study of somatic mutations in cytotoxic T cells in rheumatoid arthritis. Study-level results: Comparison of CD8+ T-cell clonality between rheumatoid arthritis patients and age-matched healthy controls yielded no significant difference. Clonality of CD8+ cells rose with age in rheumatoid arthritis patients but not healthy controls. For about an eighth of the 65 patients, a single CD8+ clone accounted for more than 20% of CD8+ cells.

Sequenced sample: CD8+ T cells sorted from blood. The receptor was isolated from an adult with rheumatoid arthritis.

The CDR3 here is CASSFVQGEQFF. The DNA for the CDR3 is TGTGCCAGCAGCTTTGTACAGGGGGAGCAGTTCTTC. The rearrangement uses TRBV5-4 and TRBJ2-1; 7 bases are shared with TRBD1. V shed 2 bases, J shed 10 bases, and the junction held 3 bases outside the gene matches. Per the germline V gene, CDR1 is SGHNT and CDR2 is YYREEE (reference sequence). The CDR3 runs to 12 residues.